These 21 T cell receptor beta chains came from one sample sequenced in a study of shared clonotypes between healthy human individuals. Repertoires were generated with immunoSEQ multiplex PCR, while TCRdb's copy carries only in-frame clones and drops some. Of under 2.5 million clones detected, less than 95% appear once; the ten largest clones hold about 0.36%. The sample was naive CD4+ T cells from PBMCs. Specified subset: CD45RA+ positively selected. These receptors all come from a man aged 18 to 35 in good health. Some clones in this sample may be carry-over from other donors' samples.

This chain links TRBV7-9 with TRBJ1-1; the D is unclear. Looked up from germline, CDR1 is SEHNR and CDR2 is FQNEAQ (reference sequence). The CDR3 length is 18 residues. Between the trimmed V and J ends, which lost 5 bases and 0 bases, there was a span of 22 bases. The CDR3 region is CASSPRTVSGNLNTEAFF. The DNA of the CDR3 is TGTGCCAGCAGCCCCAGAACAGTAAGTGGAAATTTGAACACTGAAGCTTTCTTT.

This rearrangement joins TRBV30 to TRBJ2-3; either TRBD1 or TRBD2 may fit D (6 bases each). The ends were cut back, 4 bases at V and 3 bases at J, with 14 bases in the middle. The CDR3 contains 14 residues. The germline V gene has CDR1 GTSNPN and CDR2 SVGIG (reference sequence). CDR3 in amino acids: CAWNHGGATDTQYF. The CDR3 nucleotides read TGTGCCTGGAACCACGGGGGCGCGACAGATACGCAGTATTTT.

The chain links TRBV29-1 to TRBJ2-5; D gene uncertain. The V gene lost 0 bases and the J gene lost 2 bases, with 10 bases spanning the gap. The germline CDR1 and CDR2 sequences are SQVTM and ANQGSEA. The CDR3 length is 14 residues. In DNA form, the CDR3 reads TGCAGCGTTGAAGATCTTCAGATACAAGAGACCCAGTACTTC. Its translation is CSVEDLQIQETQYF. Full variable domain (rest looked up from reference TRBV29-1 and TRBJ2-5): SAVISQKPSRDICQRGTSLTIQCQVDSQVTMMFWYRQQPGQSLTLIATANQGSEATYESGFVIDKFPISRPNLTFSTLTVSNMSPEDSSIYLCSVEDLQIQETQYFGPGTRLLVL.

The chain couples TRBV2 to TRBJ2-2; possibly TRBD2 for D (5 bases). The CDR3 spans 14 residues. Germline loops: CDR1 SNHLY, CDR2 FYNNEI. The V and J ends lost 2 bases and 3 bases respectively, with 7 bases between them. The CDR3 DNA is TGTGCCAGCAGTGAACTAGCACACACCGGGGAGCTGTTTTTT. This gives the protein CASSELAHTGELFF. Full variable domain (missing parts from reference TRBV2 and TRBJ2-2): EPEVTQTPSHQVTQMGQEVILRCVPISNHLYFYWYRQILGQKVEFLVSFYNNEISEKSEIFDDQFSVERPDGSNFTLKIRSTKLEDSAMYFCASSELAHTGELFFGEGSRLTVL.

The chain recombines TRBV15 with TRBJ2-7, with TRBD2 matching over 7 bases. V gave up 4 bases and J gave up 7 bases; unmatched junction bases: 10. This CDR3 is built from 14 residues. The V gene's germline CDR1 is LNHNV and CDR2 YYDKDF (reference sequence). In DNA form, the CDR3 reads TGTGCCACCAGCACAACCGGGACTATTGGAGAGCAGTACTTC. Translated, it gives CATSTTGTIGEQYF.

The sample holds one count of this clone. The chain joins TRBV30 to TRBJ2-1; 7 bases fit TRBD2. This CDR3 has 15 residues. Germline CDR1 reads GTSNPN; CDR2 reads SVGIG (reference sequence). V dropped 3 bases and J dropped 0; count of bases not matched to a gene: 5. The CDR3 nucleotides read TGTGCCTGGAGGAGGCAGCGGGACTCCTACAATGAGCAGTTCTTC. Protein product: CAWRRQRDSYNEQFF.

This chain joins TRBV6-6 and TRBJ2-3, with 7 bases lining up with TRBD2. The CDR3 consists of 12 residues. Unmatched junction bases numbered 2, after V lost 5 bases and J lost 6 bases. CDR1 is MNHNY, CDR2 SVGAGI, per germline (reference sequence). The CDR3 loop is CASSRLADTQYF. Written as DNA, the CDR3 is TGTGCCAGCAGTAGACTAGCTGATACGCAGTATTTT.

The chain recombines TRBV4-3 with TRBJ2-2; D not resolved. This CDR3 spans 13 amino acids. V lost 1 base to trimming and J lost 5 bases, with 5 bases between them. CDR1 LGHNA and CDR2 YSLEER come from the germline V gene. Written as DNA, the CDR3 is TGCGCCAGCAGCCAAGGAAGGACCGGGGAGCTGTTTTTT. This gives the protein CASSQGRTGELFF.

In DNA form, the CDR3 reads TGCGCCAGCGGAAACCAGGGACTTCAAGAGACCCAGTACTTC. It translates to CASGNQGLQETQYF. The chain employs TRBV5-1 and TRBJ2-5; a weak D match, TRBD2 (6 bases). This CDR3 contains 14 residues. Trimming stripped 7 bases from V and 2 bases from J, with 15 bases between. Germline loops: CDR1 SGHRS, CDR2 YFSETQ. Based on the CDR3 plus reference TRBV5-1 and TRBJ2-5, the full variable domain is KAGVTQTPRYLIKTRGQQVTLSCSPISGHRSVSWYQQTPGQGLQFLFEYFSETQRNKGNFPGRFSGRQFSNSRSEMNVSTLELGDSALYLCASGNQGLQETQYFGPGTRLLVL.

V is TRBV5-1 and J is TRBJ2-5; a possible D gene is TRBD2 (6 bases). Germline-derived CDR1 and CDR2 are SGHRS and YFSETQ. The CDR3 has 15 residues. V was clipped by 0 bases and J by 2 bases, with 11 bases between them. The CDR3 here is CASSLDAGPQETQYF. The CDR3 DNA reads TGCGCCAGCAGCTTGGACGCGGGACCTCAAGAGACCCAGTACTTC.

CDR3 region: CASSDWTLSGYTF. DNA for the CDR3: TGTGCCAGCAGTGACTGGACATTAAGTGGCTACACCTTC. The chain uses TRBV6-6 and TRBJ1-2, with D perhaps TRBD1 (5 bases). The CDR3 contains 13 residues. Germline lookup yields CDR1 MNHNY and CDR2 SVGAGI (reference sequence). The germline V and J ends were trimmed by 5 bases and 7 bases, with 14 bases remaining between them.

This chain joins TRBV5-4 and TRBJ1-1; D is uncertain. Trimming cost V 3 bases and J 11 bases, with 11 bases left between them. The CDR3 loop spans 11 amino acids. Germline CDR1 and CDR2: SGHNT and YYREEE (reference sequence). In DNA form, the CDR3 reads TGTGCCAGCAGCTCTGGCGGGGTGGCTTTCTTT. Encoded protein: CASSSGGVAFF. Complete variable domain (other parts from reference TRBV5-4 and TRBJ1-1): ETGVTQSPTHLIKTRGQQVTLRCSSQSGHNTVSWYQQALGQGPQFIFQYYREEENGRGNFPPRFSGLQFPNYSSELNVNALELDDSALYLCASSSGGVAFFGQGTRLTVV.

The V call is TRBV30, the J call TRBJ2-1, with a weak D call TRBD2 (5 bases). CDR1 is GTSNPN, CDR2 SVGIG, per germline (reference sequence). The CDR3 consists of 11 residues. Trimming cost V 8 bases and J 12 bases, with 17 bases left between them. In DNA form, the CDR3 reads TGTGCCCACCAACTAGAGCTAGCGCAGTTCTTC. It codes for CAHQLELAQFF.

The chain combines TRBV6-6 with TRBJ2-5, with 9 bases aligning to TRBD2. Germline V gene lookup returns CDR1 MNHNY and CDR2 SVGAGI (reference sequence). V lost 5 bases, J lost 2 bases, and 6 bases stayed unmatched. This CDR3 has 15 residues. CDR3 sequence reads: CASSQSGLAQETQYF. The CDR3 region has the DNA TGTGCCAGCAGTCAATCGGGACTAGCACAAGAGACCCAGTACTTC.

The rearrangement links TRBV2 to TRBJ1-5; D call uncertain. Germline values: CDR1 SNHLY, CDR2 FYNNEI. V was pared by 7 bases and J by 0 bases, with 7 bases between. This CDR3 spans 13 amino acids. In nucleotides, the CDR3 is TGTGCCAGCAACCCTCATAGCAATCAGCCCCAGCATTTT. Translation: CASNPHSNQPQHF.

The chain carries TRBV5-1 and TRBJ1-3, with TRBD1 matching over 12 bases. The CDR3 covers 17 residues. Germline-derived CDR1 and CDR2 are SGHRS and YFSETQ. V gave up 3 bases and J gave up 0 bases; unmatched junction bases: 4. The CDR3 coding sequence is TGCGCCAGCAGCTCGGGACAGGGGGCCTACTCTGGAAACACCATATATTTT. Translated: CASSSGQGAYSGNTIYF.

J is TRBJ2-5 and V is TRBV27, with D uncertain. Germline V gives CDR1 MNHEY, CDR2 SMNVEV (reference sequence). CDR3 length equals 16 residues. With 8 bases removed from V and 4 bases from J, the gap between germline ends came to 23 bases. CDR3 nucleotide sequence: TGTGCCAGCGGATTGGTTTCCCGGACGGCCTTAGAGACCCAGTACTTC. It encodes CASGLVSRTALETQYF.

As for this clone: Other DNA sequences from this sample encode an identical CDR3 as well. The chain carries TRBV18 and TRBJ1-1; the D gene is possibly TRBD1 (5 bases). In germline, CDR1 is KGHSH, CDR2 LQKENI. The CDR3 extends over 13 amino acids. V was shortened by 6 bases and J by 1 base, with 9 bases between the two germline ends. This CDR3 is CASSLGQNTEAFF. CDR3 coding DNA: TGTGCCAGCTCGTTGGGGCAGAACACTGAAGCTTTCTTT.

This sequence joins TRBV9 and TRBJ2-1, with 7 bases lining up with TRBD2. The CDR3 length is 15 residues. Germline V gives CDR1 SGDLS, CDR2 YYNGEE. V was clipped by 3 bases and J by 3 bases; unmatched bases: 6. CDR3 sequence: CASSAKAGFYNEQFF. The CDR3 DNA reads as TGTGCCAGCAGCGCTAAAGCGGGATTCTACAATGAGCAGTTCTTC. Combining the CDR3 with reference TRBV9 and TRBJ2-1 gives the whole variable domain DSGVTQTPKHLITATGQRVTLRCSPRSGDLSVYWYQQSLDQGLQFLIQYYNGEERAKGNILERFSAQQFPDLHSELNLSSLELGDSALYFCASSAKAGFYNEQFFGPGTRLTVL.

This clone was counted a single time. V is TRBV12-5 and J is TRBJ2-1; TRBD1 is a possible D gene (6 bases). The CDR3 covers 13 residues. Germline V gives CDR1 LGHNT, CDR2 FRNRAP. The V gene lost 5 bases and the J gene lost 10 bases, with 15 bases spanning the gap. The CDR3 reads CASGPRLQGEQFF. CDR3 DNA sequence: TGTGCTAGTGGTCCTCGTTTACAGGGAGAGCAGTTCTTC.

The chain uses TRBV6-5 and TRBJ2-2; the D gene is possibly TRBD1 (6 bases). The germline gives CDR1 MNHEY, CDR2 SVGAGI. The CDR3 totals 14 residues. Trimming stripped 5 bases from V and 4 bases from J, with 11 bases between. The CDR3 loop reads CASSQGPSTGELFF. CDR3 in DNA: TGTGCCAGCAGTCAGGGGCCTTCCACCGGGGAGCTGTTTTTT.